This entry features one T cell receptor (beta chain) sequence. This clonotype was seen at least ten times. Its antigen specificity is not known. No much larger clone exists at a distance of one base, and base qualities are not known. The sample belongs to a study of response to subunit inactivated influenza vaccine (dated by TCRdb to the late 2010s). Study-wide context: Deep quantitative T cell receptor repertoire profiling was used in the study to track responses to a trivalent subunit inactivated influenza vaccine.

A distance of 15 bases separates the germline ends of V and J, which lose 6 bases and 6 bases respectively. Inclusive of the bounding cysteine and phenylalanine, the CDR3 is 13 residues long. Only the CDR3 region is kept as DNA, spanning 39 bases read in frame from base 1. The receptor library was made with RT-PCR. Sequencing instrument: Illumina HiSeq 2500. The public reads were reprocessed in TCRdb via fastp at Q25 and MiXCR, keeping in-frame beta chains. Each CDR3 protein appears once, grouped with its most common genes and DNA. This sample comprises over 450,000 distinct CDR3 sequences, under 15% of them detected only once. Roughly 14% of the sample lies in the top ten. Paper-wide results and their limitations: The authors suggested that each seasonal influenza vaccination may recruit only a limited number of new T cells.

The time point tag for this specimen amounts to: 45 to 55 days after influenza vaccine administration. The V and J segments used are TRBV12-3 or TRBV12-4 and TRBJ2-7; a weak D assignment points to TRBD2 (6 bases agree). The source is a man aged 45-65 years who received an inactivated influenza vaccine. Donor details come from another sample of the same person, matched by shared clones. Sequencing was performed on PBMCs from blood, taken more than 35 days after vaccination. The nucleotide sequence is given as TGTGCCAGCAGCAGCAGGGAGGCGGGCGAGCAGTACTTC. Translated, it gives CASSSREAGEQYF.